These 13 T cell receptor beta chains originate from one sample sequenced in a study of T cell changes during pregnancy in multiple sclerosis. Produced via immunoSEQ multiplex PCR; TCRdb's table is partial and in-frame only. Counted here are approximately 46,000 clones, around nine tenths occurring once; the ten biggest clones make up 0.39%. Sequences were derived from CD4+ T cells from peripheral blood mononuclear cells, sampled after pregnancy. All receptors derive from a female donor with multiple sclerosis, enrolled in a pregnancy study.

The genes are TRBV29-1 and TRBJ1-3; D remains unclear. Trimming cost V 7 bases and J 4 bases, with 20 bases left between them. The CDR3 extends over 15 amino acids. The germline gives CDR1 SQVTM, CDR2 ANQGSEA. In DNA, the CDR3 is TGCAGCGCCCAGCTTCCCGGGGTAGGAGGAAACACCATATATTTT. It yields the protein CSAQLPGVGGNTIYF.

J is TRBJ1-1 and V is TRBV4-1, with TRBD1 as a possible D gene (5 bases). The V and J ends lost 1 base and 5 bases respectively, with 11 bases between them. The CDR3 length is 14 residues. From germline, CDR1 is MGHRA and CDR2 YSYEKL. This CDR3 is CASSQVHRTTEAFF. The CDR3 region has the DNA TGCGCCAGCAGCCAAGTGCACAGGACGACTGAAGCTTTCTTT.

The J gene is TRBJ2-2, the V gene TRBV11-2; 16 bases agree with TRBD2. Germline V lookup: CDR1 SGHAT, CDR2 FQNNGV. With V trimmed by 4 bases and J by 5 bases, 10 bases remained unmatched. The CDR3 length is 19 residues. This CDR3 reads CASSSMGLAGGIRTGELFF. Here the CDR3 DNA reads TGTGCCAGCAGCTCTATGGGACTAGCGGGAGGGATACGAACCGGGGAGCTGTTTTTT.

The gene calls are TRBV27 and TRBJ2-7; 7 positions agree with TRBD2. Losses at the gene ends were 3 bases for V and 3 bases for J; bases not matched to a gene: 5. CDR3 length equals 14 residues. The germline V gene has CDR1 MNHEY and CDR2 SMNVEV (reference sequence). The CDR3 loop reads CASSLGTTGYEQYF. DNA of the CDR3: TGTGCCAGCAGTTTGGGGACTACCGGCTACGAGCAGTACTTC.

This clone showed up just once. V and J are TRBV19 and TRBJ2-3; TRBD1 is a possible D gene (6 bases). The V end lost 3 bases, the J end lost 4 bases, and 29 bases lay between the germline ends. This CDR3 is built from 20 residues. Germline loops: CDR1 LNHDA, CDR2 SQIVND (reference sequence). CDR3 DNA sequence: TGTGCCAGTAGTATGGGACGAATAAGACAGGCCCTTAGGGTCCCAGATACGCAGTATTTT. Encoded protein: CASSMGRIRQALRVPDTQYF.

The CDR3 nucleotides are TGTGCCAGCAGCCAACCCCGTTTGCGTAACAATGAGCAGTTCTTC. It is translated as CASSQPRLRNNEQFF. V is TRBV4-2 and J is TRBJ2-1; D not resolved. The ends were cut back, 2 bases at V and 5 bases at J, with 13 bases in the middle. In germline, CDR1 is LGHNA, CDR2 YNFKEQ. CDR3 length: 15 residues.

This chain links TRBV6-5 with TRBJ2-1; 10 bases are shared with TRBD2. CDR3 length: 16 amino acids. Germline V gene sequence: CDR1 MNHEY, CDR2 SVGAGI. V lost 2 bases to trimming and J lost 2 bases; unmatched junction nucleotides: 3. The chain's CDR3 is CASSYRTSGTYNEQFF. In DNA form, the CDR3 reads TGTGCCAGCAGTTACCGCACTAGCGGGACCTACAATGAGCAGTTCTTC.

The V gene is TRBV5-1, the J gene TRBJ1-2; TRBD1 matches 7 bases. Germline loops: CDR1 SGHRS, CDR2 YFSETQ. Trimming at V came to 0 bases and at J to 0 bases, leaving 8 bases not matched to a gene. CDR3 length equals 17 residues. CDR3 sequence reads: CASSLATGQAANYGYTF. Here the CDR3 DNA reads TGCGCCAGCAGCTTGGCGACAGGGCAGGCAGCTAACTATGGCTACACCTTC.

The CDR3 protein is CASSILYAGVGSGANVLTF. The CDR3 coding sequence is TGTGCCAGTAGTATCTTATACGCAGGGGTGGGTTCTGGGGCCAACGTCCTGACTTTC. The chain employs TRBV19 and TRBJ2-6, with D perhaps TRBD1 (6 bases). CDR1 and CDR2 from the germline V gene are LNHDA and SQIVND (reference sequence). V was cut by 3 bases and J by 1 base, with 19 bases left in between. The CDR3 consists of 19 residues. Full variable domain (remainder filled in from reference TRBV19 and TRBJ2-6): DGGITQSPKYLFRKEGQNVTLSCEQNLNHDAMYWYRQDPGQGLRLIYYSQIVNDFQKGDIAEGYSVSREKKESFPLTVTSAQKNPTAFYLCASSILYAGVGSGANVLTFGAGSRLTVL.

The V call is TRBV15, the J call TRBJ2-2; D remains unclear. The germline CDR1 and CDR2 sequences are LNHNV and YYDKDF (reference sequence). Trimming shortened V by 0 bases and J by 0 bases, and 11 bases separated the two germline ends. The CDR3 consists of 17 residues. CDR3 DNA: TGTGCCACCAGCAGAGATTACGACACCGCGAACACCGGGGAGCTGTTTTTT. Its protein product is CATSRDYDTANTGELFF.

V gene TRBV4-2 combines with J gene TRBJ2-2; TRBD2 matches 7 bases. V lost 4 bases to trimming and J lost 1 base; unmatched junction nucleotides: 12. CDR1 LGHNA and CDR2 YNFKEQ come from the germline V gene. The CDR3 loop spans 18 amino acids. CDR3 loop: CASSPPFRGSLNTGELFF. The DNA for the CDR3 is TGTGCCAGCAGCCCCCCTTTTCGCGGGAGTCTGAACACCGGGGAGCTGTTTTTT.

The chain couples TRBV6-1 to TRBJ2-7, with 9 positions matching TRBD2. V was clipped by 7 bases and J by 6 bases; unmatched bases: 7. There are 13 residues in the CDR3. Germline V gene sequence: CDR1 MNHNS, CDR2 SASEGT. For the CDR3, the DNA is TGTGCCAGCACGGCGGCGGGAGGGCCCGAGCAGTACTTC. Translation: CASTAAGGPEQYF.

This rearrangement joins TRBV4-3 to TRBJ2-7, with 11 bases aligning to TRBD2. V lost 1 base, J lost 5 bases, and 7 bases stayed unmatched. The length of the CDR3 is 16 residues. Germline CDR1 is LGHNA and CDR2 is YSLEER. This chain's CDR3 is CASSQVTSGSGNEQYF. Written as DNA, the CDR3 is TGCGCCAGCAGCCAAGTTACTAGCGGGAGTGGCAACGAGCAGTACTTC.